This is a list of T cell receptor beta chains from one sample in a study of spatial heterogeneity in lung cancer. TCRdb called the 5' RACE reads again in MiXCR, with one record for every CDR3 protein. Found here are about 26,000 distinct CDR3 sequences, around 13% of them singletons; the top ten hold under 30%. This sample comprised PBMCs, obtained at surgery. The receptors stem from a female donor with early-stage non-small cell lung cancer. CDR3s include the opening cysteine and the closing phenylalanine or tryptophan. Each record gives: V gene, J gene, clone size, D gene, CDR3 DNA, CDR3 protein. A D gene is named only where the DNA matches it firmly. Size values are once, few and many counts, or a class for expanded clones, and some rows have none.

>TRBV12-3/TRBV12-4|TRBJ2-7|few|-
TGTGCCAGCAGTCGCACCCGGGACATGGAGCAGTACTTC
CASSRTRDMEQYF
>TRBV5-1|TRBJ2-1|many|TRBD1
TGCGCCAGCAGTCGGACAGGGAGGAACAATGAGCAGTTCTTC
CASSRTGRNNEQFF
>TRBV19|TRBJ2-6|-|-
TGTGCCAGTAGACATACAGAGGATTTTGGGGCCAACGTCCTGACTTTC
CASRHTEDFGANVLTF
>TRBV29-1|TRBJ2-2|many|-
TGCAGCGTTTATAAATACACCGGGGAGCTGTTTTTT
CSVYKYTGELFF
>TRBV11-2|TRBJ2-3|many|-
TGTGCCAGCAGCTTATACGGACGGAACACAGATACGCAGTATTTT
CASSLYGRNTDTQYF
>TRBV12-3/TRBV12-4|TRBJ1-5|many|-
TGTGCCAGCAGTCACATTCGACACAATAGCAATCAGCCCCAGCATTTT
CASSHIRHNSNQPQHF
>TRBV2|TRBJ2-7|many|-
TGTGCCAGCAGTGTAGGGAGTAGCTCCTACGAGCAGTACTTC
CASSVGSSSYEQYF
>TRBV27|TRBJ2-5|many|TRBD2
TGTGCCAGCAGTTTGCGGCTAGCGGGAGTTGGGGAGACCCAGTACTTC
CASSLRLAGVGETQYF
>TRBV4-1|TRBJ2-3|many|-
TGCGCCAGCAGCCAAGAACATCCGGGTCTTCTCACAGATACGCAGTATTTT
CASSQEHPGLLTDTQYF
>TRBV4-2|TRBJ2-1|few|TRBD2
TGTGCCAGCAGCCAAGATTGGGTAGCGGGGGGGAGGAATGAGCAGTTCTTC
CASSQDWVAGGRNEQFF
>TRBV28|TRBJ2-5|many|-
TGTGCCAGCACCTCCAGGGGCAGCCTTTTCCAAGAGACCCAGTACTTC
CASTSRGSLFQETQYF
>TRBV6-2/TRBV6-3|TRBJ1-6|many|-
TGTGCCAGCAGCGGGGTCAGCTCCTATAATTCACCCCTCCACTTT
CASSGVSSYNSPLHF
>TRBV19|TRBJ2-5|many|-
TGTGCCAGTAGTATAGATCTGCGAACACGAGAGACCCAGTACTTC
CASSIDLRTRETQYF
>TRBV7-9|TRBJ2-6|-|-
TGTGCCAGCAGCTTAGTGACCTTTTTGGCCAACGTCCTGACTTTC
CASSLVTFLANVLTF
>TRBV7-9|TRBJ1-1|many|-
TGTGCCAGCAGCTCAAACTTCGGGACTGAAGCTTTCTTT
CASSSNFGTEAFF
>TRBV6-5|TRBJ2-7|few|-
TGTGCCAGCAGTTACTCGGCGGAGCAGTACTTC
CASSYSAEQYF
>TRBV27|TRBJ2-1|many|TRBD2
TGTGCCAGCAGTCCGGGACTAGCGGGAGCTGTGTACAATGAGCAGTTCTTC
CASSPGLAGAVYNEQFF
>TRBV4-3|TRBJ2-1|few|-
TGCGCCAGCAGCCAAGAGGCCCTCGATGAGCAGTTCTTC
CASSQEALDEQFF
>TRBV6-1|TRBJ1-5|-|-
TGTGCCAGCAGTGAACACAGCAATCAGCCCCAGCATTTT
CASSEHSNQPQHF
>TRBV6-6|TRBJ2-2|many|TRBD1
TGTGCCAGCAGTCCCGACAGGGGGATAAACACCGGGGAGCTGTTTTTT
CASSPDRGINTGELFF
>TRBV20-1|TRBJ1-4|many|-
TGCAGTGCTAGAGAGGGGACGATCAATGAAAAACTGTTTTTT
CSAREGTINEKLFF
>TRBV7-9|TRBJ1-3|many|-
TGTGCCAGCAGCCCCGTCGGCTCTGGAAACACCATATATTTT
CASSPVGSGNTIYF
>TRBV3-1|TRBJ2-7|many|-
TGTGCCAGCCGCTCTCATCTAGACAACCGATACGCACAGTACTTC
CASRSHLDNRYAQYF
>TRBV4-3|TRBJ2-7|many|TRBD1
TGCGCCAGCAGCCAAGAACAGGGGGTCTACTACGAGCAGTACTTC
CASSQEQGVYYEQYF
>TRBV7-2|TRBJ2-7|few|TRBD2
TGTGCCAGCAGCTTAGGGACTAGCGAAGCCTACGAGCAGTACTTC
CASSLGTSEAYEQYF
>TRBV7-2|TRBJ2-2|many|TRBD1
TGTGCCAGCAGCTCCCCGACCGGGACAGGGGGCACCGGGGAGCTGTTTTTT
CASSSPTGTGGTGELFF
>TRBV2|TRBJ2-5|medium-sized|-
TGTGCCAGCAGTGCCCAGGGGCGAAAGACCCAGTACTTC
CASSAQGRKTQYF
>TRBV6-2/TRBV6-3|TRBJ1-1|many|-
TGTGCCAGCAGCCCTAGGGGATATACGGGACTGACGAACACTGAAGCTTTCTTT
CASSPRGYTGLTNTEAFF
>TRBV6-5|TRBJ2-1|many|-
TGTGCCAGCAGTCATTCACCCGGTGGGTTCTTC
CASSHSPGGFF
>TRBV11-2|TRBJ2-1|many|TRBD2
TGTGCCAGCAGCTTGAGTGCGGGAGTCTGGGATGAGCAGTTCTTC
CASSLSAGVWDEQFF
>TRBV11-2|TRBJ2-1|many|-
TGTGCCAGCAGCCCCCGGCCGGGGCAGGGGTTTAGCGATGAGCAGTTCTTC
CASSPRPGQGFSDEQFF
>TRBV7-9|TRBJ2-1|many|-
TGTGCCAGCAGCTACCGTAAACAGGGTGGCTCTTTCTACAATGAGCAGTTCTTC
CASSYRKQGGSFYNEQFF
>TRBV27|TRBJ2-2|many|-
TGTGCCAGCAGTTCGTATCCGGCCGGGGAGCTGTTTTTT
CASSSYPAGELFF
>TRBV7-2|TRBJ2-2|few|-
TGTGCCAGCAGCCCGCGGTTTAGCATCACCGGGGAGCTGTTTTTT
CASSPRFSITGELFF
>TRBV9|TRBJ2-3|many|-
TGTGCCAGCAGCGTAGCCCCCACAGATACGCAGTATTTT
CASSVAPTDTQYF
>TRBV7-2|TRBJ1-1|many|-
TGTGCCAGCAGACTTACCCAGTGGCCGAACACTGAAGCTTTCTTT
CASRLTQWPNTEAFF
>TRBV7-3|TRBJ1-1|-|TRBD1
TGTGCCAGCAGCTCGAGCCATCACAGGGGTGGCACTGAAGCTTTCTTT
CASSSSHHRGGTEAFF
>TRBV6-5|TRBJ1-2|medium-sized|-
TGTGCCAGCAGTTACTCGCCAGGGAGTGGCTACACCTTC
CASSYSPGSGYTF
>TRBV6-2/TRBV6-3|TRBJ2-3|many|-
TGTGCCAGCAGTTACAGGGATCCAGATACGCAGTATTTT
CASSYRDPDTQYF
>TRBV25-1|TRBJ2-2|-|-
TGTGCCAGCAGTGAATTAATCGCGGGGTCCGGGGAGCTGTTTTTT
CASSELIAGSGELFF
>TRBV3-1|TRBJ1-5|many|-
TGTGCCAGCAGCCAGGATCAGGGAGACCAAACTTTT
CASSQDQGDQTF